This TCR beta chain originates from a study of blood T cells in healthy people across ages. Study-wide results and limits: PBMCs left unsorted prevented a conclusive naive versus antigen-experienced comparison. In the absence of known donor CMV status, changes in expanded clonotypes were possibly confounded.

From germline, CDR1 is SNHLY and CDR2 FYNNEI. Trimming cost V 8 bases and J 4 bases, with 14 bases left between them. CDR3 length: 13 residues. Ranging in age from roughly 6 to 100, the donors were healthy Caucasian individuals from Russia. Each sample had at least 6 million PBMCs isolated. This clonotype appeared a few times. Its antigen remains unknown. The use of a sample-barcoded 5' primer and a J-beta primer mix characterized a second PCR of 7 to 11 cycles. Each CDR3 protein gets one entry after TCRdb re-called the 5' RACE reads with MiXCR. The sample consists of 710,000 or so distinct CDR3 sequences, approximately 22% of them appearing once.

The gene calls are TRBV2 and TRBJ1-1; tentative D call: TRBD1 (6 bases). The specimen was blood. The receptor was isolated from a man between 65 and 85 years old in good health. CDR3 bases: TGTGCCAGCCTTAGAACAGGGCCCACTGAAGCTTTCTTT. Protein: CASLRTGPTEAFF.